One and the same sample provided the 8 T cell receptor beta chains below, sequenced in a study of T cell clones after liver transplantation. Assay: immunoSEQ multiplex PCR; the TCRdb copy retains only in-frame clones and omits some. The table lists about 99,000 clones, 80% to 90% of them singletons. The source was CD4+ T cells from blood, collected around 49 months after liver transplant. The receptors here all came from a human patient who received a liver transplant. Among the T cells, some may be from the graft donor.

The J gene is TRBJ2-2, the V gene TRBV9; 10 nucleotides align to TRBD1. The CDR3 extends over 18 amino acids. Germline CDR1 SGDLS, CDR2 YYNGEE. The trim removed 4 bases at V and 6 bases at J, leaving 15 bases unmatched. CDR3 nucleotide sequence: TGTGCCAGCAGCATCCTCCCAGGGGACAGGGGATCGTCCGGGGAGCTGTTTTTT. The encoded protein is CASSILPGDRGSSGELFF. The whole variable domain, remainder taken from reference TRBV9 and TRBJ2-2, is DSGVTQTPKHLITATGQRVTLRCSPRSGDLSVYWYQQSLDQGLQFLIQYYNGEERAKGNILERFSAQQFPDLHSELNLSSLELGDSALYFCASSILPGDRGSSGELFFGEGSRLTVL.

This clone was detected only once. V is TRBV11-2 and J is TRBJ2-7, with D possibly being TRBD2 (5 bases). This CDR3 has 13 residues. Germline V gene data show CDR1 as SGHAT and CDR2 as FQNNGV. Trimming removed 6 bases from V and 7 bases from J, with 16 bases in between. The chain's CDR3 is CASSPLGPGEQYF. DNA for the CDR3: TGTGCCAGCAGTCCGCTCGGGCCGGGGGAGCAGTACTTC.

The chain employs TRBV5-6 and TRBJ1-5; tentative D call: TRBD1 (5 bases). Between the trimmed V and J ends, which lost 0 bases and 3 bases, there was a span of 7 bases. Per the germline V gene, CDR1 is SGHDT and CDR2 is YYEEEE. The CDR3 has 14 amino acids. The CDR3, as DNA: TGTGCCAGCAGCTTGGGACAGATCAATCAGCCCCAGCATTTT. This translates into CASSLGQINQPQHF.

This chain joins TRBV27 and TRBJ2-7; tentatively, D is TRBD2 (7 bases). The CDR3 consists of 14 residues. CDR1 is MNHEY, CDR2 SMNVEV, per germline (reference sequence). V dropped 6 bases and J dropped 2 bases, with 14 bases sitting between them. In DNA, the CDR3 is TGTGCCAGCAGGGTGGCGGGGGCCCCCTACGAGCAGTACTTC. Translated: CASRVAGAPYEQYF.

This chain uses TRBV5-6 with TRBJ1-2, with D perhaps TRBD1 (5 bases). V shed 0 bases and J shed 8 bases, with 11 bases lying between them. CDR1 is SGHDT and CDR2 is YYEEEE in the germline V gene. The CDR3 is 13 residues long. This CDR3 is CASSLAGSEGYTF. The CDR3 region has the DNA TGTGCCAGCAGCTTGGCAGGGTCGGAGGGCTACACCTTC.

The chain uses TRBV5-4 and TRBJ2-6; D gene ambiguous. Per the germline V gene, CDR1 is SGHNT and CDR2 is YYREEE (reference sequence). V gave up 3 bases and J gave up 1 base, with 11 bases separating them. This CDR3 region has 16 residues. The DNA of the CDR3 is TGTGCCAGCAGCTCCAATTTGAGATCTGGGGCCAACGTCCTGACTTTC. Protein product: CASSSNLRSGANVLTF.

The chain is built from TRBV10-1 and TRBJ2-1; 8 bases map to TRBD1. The CDR3 spans 15 residues. Germline trimming cut 3 bases from V and 4 bases from J; bases unmatched to any gene: 5. The germline V gene has CDR1 WNHNN and CDR2 SYGVQD (reference sequence). CDR3 coding DNA: TGCGCCAGCAGTGACGACAGGGGCAATTACAATGAGCAGTTCTTC. Translated: CASSDDRGNYNEQFF.

V and J are TRBV28 and TRBJ2-1; either TRBD1 or TRBD2 may supply D (6 bases each). Trimming shortened V by 3 bases and J by 0 bases, and 9 bases separated the two germline ends. The CDR3 spans 15 residues. The germline CDR1 and CDR2 sequences are MDHEN and SYDVKM. The CDR3 spells CASSLGGGSYNEQFF. CDR3 nucleotides: TGTGCCAGCAGTTTGGGGGGCGGCTCCTACAATGAGCAGTTCTTC.